This TCR beta chain was obtained from a study of T cell repertoires in cytomegalovirus infection. Study context: Matching HLA type and CMV infection were both indicated by public TCR beta signatures.

This clonotype was seen only a few times. Antigen: not known. Notes on the study in general: Dominating the ex vivo response were HLA-C-restricted CMV-specific TCR beta clonotypes. Adding up the frequency of public TCR beta families identified people who carried CMV plus the relevant HLA.

One entry per CDR3 protein results from TCRdb running MiXCR on the reads. Altogether roughly 630,000 distinct CDR3 sequences are present, around 24% being singletons, with the ten largest covering 6.5% to 10%. The receptor's source is a human donor in good health (CMV status not recorded). Some clones in this sample may be carry-over from other donors' samples. Material for sequencing was CD8+ T cells from PBMCs.

Here the CDR3 reads CASRLGRGYSYNEQFF. CDR3 DNA sequence: TGTGCCAGCAGACTCGGGAGGGGGTATTCCTACAATGAGCAGTTCTTC. This chain connects TRBV6-2 or TRBV6-3 to TRBJ2-1; 8 bases match TRBD2. V lost 6 bases to trimming and J lost 1 base; unmatched junction nucleotides: 8. There are 16 residues in the CDR3. Germline CDR1 reads MNHEY; CDR2 reads SVGEGT.